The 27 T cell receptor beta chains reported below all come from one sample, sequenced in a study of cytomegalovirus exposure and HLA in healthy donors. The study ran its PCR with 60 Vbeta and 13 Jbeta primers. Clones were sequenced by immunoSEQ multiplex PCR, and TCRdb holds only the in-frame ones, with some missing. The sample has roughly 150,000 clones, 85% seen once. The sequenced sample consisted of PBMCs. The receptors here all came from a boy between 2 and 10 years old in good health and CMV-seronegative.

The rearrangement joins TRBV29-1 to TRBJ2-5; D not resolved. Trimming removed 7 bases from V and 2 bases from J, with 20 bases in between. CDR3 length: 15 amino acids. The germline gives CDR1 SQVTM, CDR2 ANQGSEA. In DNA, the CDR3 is TGCAGCGGAAAATACCCGACCGGCAGGCAAGAGACCCAGTACTTC. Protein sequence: CSGKYPTGRQETQYF.

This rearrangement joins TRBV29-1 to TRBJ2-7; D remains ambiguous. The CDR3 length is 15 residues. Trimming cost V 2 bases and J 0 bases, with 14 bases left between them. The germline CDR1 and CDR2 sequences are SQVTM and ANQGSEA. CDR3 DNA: TGCAGCGTTGAAATTCGCAGGTCATCCTCCTACGAGCAGTACTTC. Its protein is CSVEIRRSSSYEQYF.

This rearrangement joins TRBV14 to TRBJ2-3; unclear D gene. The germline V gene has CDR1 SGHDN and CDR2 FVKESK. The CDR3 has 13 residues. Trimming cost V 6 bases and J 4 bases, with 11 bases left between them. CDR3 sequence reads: CASSPKFPDTQYF. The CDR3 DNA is TGTGCCAGCAGTCCAAAATTTCCAGATACGCAGTATTTT.

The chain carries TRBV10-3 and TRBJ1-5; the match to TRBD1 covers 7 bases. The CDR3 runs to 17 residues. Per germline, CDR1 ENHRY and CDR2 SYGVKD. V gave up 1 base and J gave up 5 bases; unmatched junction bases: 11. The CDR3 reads CAISEFREGAADQPQHF. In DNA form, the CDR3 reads TGTGCCATCAGTGAGTTCCGAGAGGGGGCGGCGGATCAGCCCCAGCATTTT.

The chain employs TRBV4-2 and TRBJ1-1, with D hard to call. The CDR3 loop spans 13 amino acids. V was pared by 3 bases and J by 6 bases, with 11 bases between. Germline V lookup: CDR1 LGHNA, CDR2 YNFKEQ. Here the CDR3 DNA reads TGTGCCAGCAGCCAGCCGGCGGTAGCTGAAGCTTTCTTT. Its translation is CASSQPAVAEAFF.

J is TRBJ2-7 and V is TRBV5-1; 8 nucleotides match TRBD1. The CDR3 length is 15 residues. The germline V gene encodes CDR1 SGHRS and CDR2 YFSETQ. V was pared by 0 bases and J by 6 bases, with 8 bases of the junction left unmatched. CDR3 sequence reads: CASSLAPGGGFEQYV. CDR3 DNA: TGCGCCAGCAGCTTGGCGCCAGGGGGCGGTTTCGAGCAGTACGTC.

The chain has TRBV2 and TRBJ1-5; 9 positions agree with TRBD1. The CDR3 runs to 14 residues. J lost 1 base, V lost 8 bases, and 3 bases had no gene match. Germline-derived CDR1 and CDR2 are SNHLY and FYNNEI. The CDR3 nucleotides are TGTGCCAGCCACAGGGGGCAGAGCAATCAGCCCCAGCATTTT. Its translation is CASHRGQSNQPQHF.

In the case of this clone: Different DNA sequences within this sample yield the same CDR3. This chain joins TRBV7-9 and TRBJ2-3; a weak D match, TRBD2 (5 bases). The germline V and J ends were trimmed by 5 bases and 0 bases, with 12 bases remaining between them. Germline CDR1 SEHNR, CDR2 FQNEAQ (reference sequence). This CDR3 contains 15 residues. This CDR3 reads CASSPPGVSTDTQYF. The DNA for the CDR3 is TGTGCCAGCAGCCCCCCCGGGGTCAGCACAGATACGCAGTATTTT.

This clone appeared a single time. The CDR3 nucleotides are TGTGCCAGTAGAGGAAGGGAGCGCCCAGATACGCAGTATTTT. This encodes CASRGRERPDTQYF. The V and J genes are TRBV19 and TRBJ2-3; possible D gene TRBD2, 5 bases. CDR3 length equals 14 residues. Trimming removed 6 bases from V and 4 bases from J, with 14 bases in between. Germline CDR1 reads LNHDA; CDR2 reads SQIVND (reference sequence).

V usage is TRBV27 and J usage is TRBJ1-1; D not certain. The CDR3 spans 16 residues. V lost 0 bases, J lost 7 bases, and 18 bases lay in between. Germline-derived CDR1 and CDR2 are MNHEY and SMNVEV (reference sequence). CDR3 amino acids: CASSLSAGLERNEAFF. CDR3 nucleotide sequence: TGTGCCAGCAGTTTATCGGCAGGCCTCGAGAGAAATGAAGCTTTCTTT.

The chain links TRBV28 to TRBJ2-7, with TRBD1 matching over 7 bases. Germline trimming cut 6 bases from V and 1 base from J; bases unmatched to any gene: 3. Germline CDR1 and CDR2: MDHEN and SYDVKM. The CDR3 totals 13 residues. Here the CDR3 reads CASSKTGSYEQYF. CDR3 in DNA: TGTGCCAGCAGCAAGACAGGGTCCTACGAGCAGTACTTC.

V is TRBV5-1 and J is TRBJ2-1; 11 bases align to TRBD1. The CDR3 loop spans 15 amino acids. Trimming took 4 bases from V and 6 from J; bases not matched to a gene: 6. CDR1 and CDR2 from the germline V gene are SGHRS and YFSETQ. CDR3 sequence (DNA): TGCGCCAGCAGCCTCCAGGGGACAGGGGGCAATGAGCAGTTCTTC. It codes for CASSLQGTGGNEQFF.

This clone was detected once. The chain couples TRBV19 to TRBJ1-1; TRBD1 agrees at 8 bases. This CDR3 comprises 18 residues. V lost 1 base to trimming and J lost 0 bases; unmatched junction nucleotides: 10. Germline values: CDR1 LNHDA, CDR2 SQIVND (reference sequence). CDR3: CASSIGGGTGSMNTEAFF. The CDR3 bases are TGTGCCAGTAGTATAGGAGGCGGGACAGGCTCTATGAACACTGAAGCTTTCTTT.

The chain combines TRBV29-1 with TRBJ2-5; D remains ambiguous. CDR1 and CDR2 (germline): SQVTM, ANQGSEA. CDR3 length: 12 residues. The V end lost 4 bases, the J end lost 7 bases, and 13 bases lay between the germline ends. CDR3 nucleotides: TGCAGCGTTGGGAGAGCTACCGGGACCCAGTACTTC. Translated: CSVGRATGTQYF.

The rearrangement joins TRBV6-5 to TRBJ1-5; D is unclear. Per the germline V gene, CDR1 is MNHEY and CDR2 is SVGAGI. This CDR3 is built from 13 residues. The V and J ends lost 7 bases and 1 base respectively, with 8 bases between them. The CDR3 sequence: CASTFLSNQPQHF. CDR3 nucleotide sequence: TGTGCCAGCACCTTTCTGAGCAATCAGCCCCAGCATTTT.

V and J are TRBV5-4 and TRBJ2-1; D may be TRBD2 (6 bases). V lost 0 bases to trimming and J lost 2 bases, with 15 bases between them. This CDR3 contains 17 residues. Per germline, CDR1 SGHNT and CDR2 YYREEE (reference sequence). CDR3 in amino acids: CASSLELWAGTYNEQFF. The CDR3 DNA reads TGTGCCAGCAGCTTGGAACTCTGGGCGGGAACCTACAATGAGCAGTTCTTC.

For the CDR3, the DNA is TGTGCCAGTATTGGTATCGAGGACTCAAGCGACTATGGCTACACCTTC. Amino acids: CASIGIEDSSDYGYTF. The chain links TRBV19 to TRBJ1-2, with D hard to call. Germline values: CDR1 LNHDA, CDR2 SQIVND (reference sequence). The CDR3 is made up of 16 amino acids. V gave up 7 bases and J gave up 3 bases, with 21 bases separating them. The whole variable domain, remainder taken from reference TRBV19 and TRBJ1-2, is DGGITQSPKYLFRKEGQNVTLSCEQNLNHDAMYWYRQDPGQGLRLIYYSQIVNDFQKGDIAEGYSVSREKKESFPLTVTSAQKNPTAFYLCASIGIEDSSDYGYTFGSGTRLTVV.

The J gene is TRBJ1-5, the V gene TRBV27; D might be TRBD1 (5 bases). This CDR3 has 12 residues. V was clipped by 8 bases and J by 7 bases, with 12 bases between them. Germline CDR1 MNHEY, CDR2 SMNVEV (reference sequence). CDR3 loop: CASLLRGQPQHF. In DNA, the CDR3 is TGTGCCAGCCTACTAAGGGGACAGCCCCAGCATTTT.

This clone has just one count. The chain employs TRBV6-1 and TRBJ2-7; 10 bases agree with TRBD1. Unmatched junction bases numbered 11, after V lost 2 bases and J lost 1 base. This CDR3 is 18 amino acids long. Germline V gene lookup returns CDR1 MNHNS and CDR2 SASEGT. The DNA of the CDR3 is TGTGCCAGCAGTGAACCCGACCCGGGACAGGGGCCATCCTACGAGCAGTACGTC. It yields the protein CASSEPDPGQGPSYEQYV.

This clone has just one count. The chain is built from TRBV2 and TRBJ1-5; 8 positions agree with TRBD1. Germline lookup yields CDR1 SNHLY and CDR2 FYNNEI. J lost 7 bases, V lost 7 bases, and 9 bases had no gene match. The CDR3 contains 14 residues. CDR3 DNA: TGTGCCAGCACCACAGACAGGGACAGGCAGCCCCAGCATTTT. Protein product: CASTTDRDRQPQHF.

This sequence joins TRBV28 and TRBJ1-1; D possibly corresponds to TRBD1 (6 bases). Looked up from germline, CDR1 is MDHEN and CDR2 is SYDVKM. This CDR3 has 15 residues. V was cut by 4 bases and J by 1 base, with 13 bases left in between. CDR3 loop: CASSSIGGANTEAFF. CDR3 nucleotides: TGTGCCAGCAGTTCTATCGGGGGGGCGAACACTGAAGCTTTCTTT.

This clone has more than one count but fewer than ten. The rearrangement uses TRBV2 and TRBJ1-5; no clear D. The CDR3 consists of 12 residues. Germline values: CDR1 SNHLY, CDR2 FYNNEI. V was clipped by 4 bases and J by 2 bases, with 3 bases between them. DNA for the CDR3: TGTGCCAGCAGTGGAGGCAATCAGCCCCAGCATTTT. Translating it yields CASSGGNQPQHF.

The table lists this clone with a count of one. The CDR3 spells CASSPKSQRVRNEQFF. As DNA, the CDR3 is TGTGCCAGCAGTCCGAAATCTCAGCGGGTTCGGAATGAGCAGTTCTTC. The chain links TRBV6-4 to TRBJ2-1, with D perhaps TRBD2 (6 bases). In germline, CDR1 is MRHNA, CDR2 SNTAGT. V was clipped by 5 bases and J by 7 bases, with 21 bases between them. CDR3 length: 16 amino acids.

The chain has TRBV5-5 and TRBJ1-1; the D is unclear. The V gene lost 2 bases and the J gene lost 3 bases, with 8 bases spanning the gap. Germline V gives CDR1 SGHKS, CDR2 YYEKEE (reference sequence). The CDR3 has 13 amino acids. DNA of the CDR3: TGTGCCAGCAGCTTAGCAGGTTACACTGAAGCTTTCTTT. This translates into CASSLAGYTEAFF.

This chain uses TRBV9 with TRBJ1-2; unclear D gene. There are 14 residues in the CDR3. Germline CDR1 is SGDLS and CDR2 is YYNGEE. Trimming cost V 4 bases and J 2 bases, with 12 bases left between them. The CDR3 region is CASSPPQFNYGYTF. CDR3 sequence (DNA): TGTGCCAGCAGCCCTCCCCAGTTCAACTATGGCTACACCTTC. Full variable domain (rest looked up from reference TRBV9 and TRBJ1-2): DSGVTQTPKHLITATGQRVTLRCSPRSGDLSVYWYQQSLDQGLQFLIQYYNGEERAKGNILERFSAQQFPDLHSELNLSSLELGDSALYFCASSPPQFNYGYTFGSGTRLTVV.

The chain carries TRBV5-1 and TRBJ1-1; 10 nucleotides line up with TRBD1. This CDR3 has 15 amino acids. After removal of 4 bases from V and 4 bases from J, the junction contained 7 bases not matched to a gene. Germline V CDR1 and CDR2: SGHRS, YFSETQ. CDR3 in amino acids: CASSRTGGSGTEAFF. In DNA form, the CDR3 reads TGCGCCAGCAGCCGGACAGGGGGGAGCGGCACTGAAGCTTTCTTT.

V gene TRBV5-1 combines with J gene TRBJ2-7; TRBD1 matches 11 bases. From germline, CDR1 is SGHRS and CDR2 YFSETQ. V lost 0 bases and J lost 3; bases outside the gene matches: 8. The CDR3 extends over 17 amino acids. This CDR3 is CASSLAIGTGGVYEQYF. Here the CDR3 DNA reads TGCGCCAGCAGCTTGGCCATCGGGACAGGGGGGGTCTACGAGCAGTACTTC.